These T cell receptor beta chains were read from a single sample in a study of sequential checkpoint blockade in melanoma. Profiling relied on immunoSEQ multiplex PCR, and the TCRdb table lists in-frame clones only, not all of them. The sample lists 20,000 to 25,000 clones; about two thirds were seen once. The specimen was CD8+ T cells sorted from blood (inferred from file names), collected from a patient given nivolumab and ipilimumab in sequence. These receptors all come from a human donor with melanoma. Each CDR3 is given with its conserved first and last residue.

TRBJ2-7	TRBV5-1	CASSGGTGGEQYF
TRBJ2-7	TRBV29-1	CSVTGQTNSYEQYF
TRBJ1-1	TRBV29-1	CSVEDSVVAFF
TRBJ2-6	TRBV5-6	CASSFHQGGSGANVLTF
TRBJ1-2	TRBV6-5	CASRPVTAYTF
TRBJ1-3	TRBV6-5	CASSYSDGVSGNTIYF
TRBJ2-2	TRBV7-9	CASSERGYTGELFF
TRBJ1-1	TRBV4-3	CASSQDLTVPDTEAFF
TRBJ1-2	TRBV4-3	CATSPDRGPYGYTF
TRBJ1-1	TRBV9	CASSREEGIGEAFF
TRBJ1-2	TRBV4-1	CASSQDRGLAFYGYTF
TRBJ2-2	TRBV4-3	CASSQDGVGELFF
TRBJ1-3	TRBV2	CATRDLSSGNTIYF
TRBJ1-2	TRBV4-1	CASSLNRISNYGYTF
TRBJ2-1	TRBV5-6	CASSLEGDRVGVSYEQFF
TRBJ2-3	TRBV9	CASSSGTSGGNTDTQYF
TRBJ2-7	TRBV11-3	CASSPRDRDKQYF
TRBJ1-2	TRBV6-1	CASSEDIGGWGMFYGYTF
TRBJ2-3	TRBV5-4	CASSLASGATDTQYF
TRBJ2-3	TRBV19	CASSIDGVADTQYF
TRBJ2-3	TRBV7-9	CASSLAGSGTDTQYF
TRBJ2-1	TRBV5-5	CASSIRLAGGNNEQFF
TRBJ1-2	TRBV4-3	CASSPGDSSYGYTF
TRBJ1-1	TRBV7-9	CASSQETGNTEAFF
TRBJ1-1	TRBV27	CASSLYGTQNTEAFF
TRBJ2-3	TRBV7-9	CASSPLGGGEDTQYF
TRBJ2-3	TRBV27	CASSLSQTGIGDTQYF
TRBJ1-4	TRBV27	CASSFWSGGLTNEKLFF
TRBJ1-6	TRBV5-6	CASSLGTGGSPLHF
TRBJ1-2	TRBV28	CASSSPFLGTDNNYGYTF
TRBJ1-2	TRBV5-6	CASSGDSELNYGYTF
TRBJ2-7	TRBV4-3	CASSHFFDSSYEQYF
TRBJ2-1	TRBV27	CASSLYIWSSYNEQFF
TRBJ1-2	TRBV9	CASSPRTGVNYGYTF
TRBJ1-2	TRBV4-3	CASSQDREGGNRGYTF
TRBJ2-1	TRBV5-6	CASSLTSRYEQFF
TRBJ2-2	TRBV7-6	CASSPTGEDGTGELFF
TRBJ2-5	TRBV25-1	CASSENSWGPETQYF
TRBJ1-4	TRBV9	CASSVDGRASEKLFF
TRBJ2-1	TRBV7-7	CASSPTSGGGNEQFF
TRBJ2-4	TRBV27	CASSLSPPLAKNIQYF
TRBJ2-7	TRBV5-6	CASSRTGHEQYF
TRBJ2-1	TRBV7-2	CASSFIQGNEQFF
TRBJ1-5	TRBV7-8	CASSFGQNQPQHF
TRBJ2-3	TRBV5-6	CASSLALRGGADTQYF
TRBJ1-6	TRBV5-4	CASSQSVGPLGGSPLHF
TRBJ2-1	TRBV5-6	CASSLGTSGYNEQFF
TRBJ1-2	TRBV5-8	CASSFGVYGYTF
TRBJ1-2	TRBV6-5	CASSYGPTTGPEGYTF
TRBJ1-6	TRBV6-1	CASSSPGGYNSPLHF
TRBJ2-6	TRBV2	CASRGTGSGANVLTF
TRBJ2-2	TRBV19	CASTIGAGELFF